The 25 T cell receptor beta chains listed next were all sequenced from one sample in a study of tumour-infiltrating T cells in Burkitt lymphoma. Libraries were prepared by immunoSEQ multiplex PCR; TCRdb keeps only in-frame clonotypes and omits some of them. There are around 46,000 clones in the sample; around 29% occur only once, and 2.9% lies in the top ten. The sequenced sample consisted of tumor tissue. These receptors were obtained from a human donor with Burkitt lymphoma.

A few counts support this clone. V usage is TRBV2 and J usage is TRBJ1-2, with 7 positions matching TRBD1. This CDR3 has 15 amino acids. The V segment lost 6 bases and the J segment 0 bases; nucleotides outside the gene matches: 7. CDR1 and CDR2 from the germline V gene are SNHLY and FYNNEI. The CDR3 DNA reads TGTGCCAGCAGGGCGTACAGGGGAGCTAACTATGGCTACACCTTC. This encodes CASRAYRGANYGYTF.

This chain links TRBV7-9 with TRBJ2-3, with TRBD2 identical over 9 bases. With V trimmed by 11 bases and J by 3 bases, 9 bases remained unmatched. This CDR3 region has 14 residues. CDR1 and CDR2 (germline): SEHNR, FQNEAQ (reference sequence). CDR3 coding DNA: TGTGCCTGCGCTGGGCGGGGGGGAACAGATACGCAGTATTTT. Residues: CACAGRGGTDTQYF.

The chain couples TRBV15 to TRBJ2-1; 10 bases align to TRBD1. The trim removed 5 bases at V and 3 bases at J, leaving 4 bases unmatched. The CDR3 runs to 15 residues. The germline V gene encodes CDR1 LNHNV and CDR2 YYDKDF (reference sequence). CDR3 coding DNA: TGTGCCACCAGCCTGGACAGGGGGGGCTACAATGAGCAGTTCTTC. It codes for CATSLDRGGYNEQFF.

The CDR3 protein is CASTSSGGPTEKLFF. The CDR3 DNA is TGTGCCAGCACTTCATCGGGGGGGCCGACTGAAAAACTGTTTTTT. The chain couples TRBV6-5 to TRBJ1-4, with a possible D match to TRBD1 (6 bases). This CDR3 has 15 amino acids. The ends were cut back, 7 bases at V and 7 bases at J, with 19 bases in the middle. CDR1 and CDR2 (germline): MNHEY, SVGAGI.

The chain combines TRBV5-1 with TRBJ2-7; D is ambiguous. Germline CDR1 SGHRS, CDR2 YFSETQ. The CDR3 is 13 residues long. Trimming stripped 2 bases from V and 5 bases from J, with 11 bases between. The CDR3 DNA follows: TGCGCCAGCAGCTTCGGAGAACTGGACGAGCAGTACTTC. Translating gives CASSFGELDEQYF.

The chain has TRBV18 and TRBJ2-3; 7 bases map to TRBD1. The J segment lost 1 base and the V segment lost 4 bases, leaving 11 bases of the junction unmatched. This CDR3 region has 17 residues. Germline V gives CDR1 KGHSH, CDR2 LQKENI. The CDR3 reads CASSLSVLTGRTDTQYF. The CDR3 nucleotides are TGTGCCAGCTCACTTTCAGTTCTGACAGGGCGCACAGATACGCAGTATTTT.

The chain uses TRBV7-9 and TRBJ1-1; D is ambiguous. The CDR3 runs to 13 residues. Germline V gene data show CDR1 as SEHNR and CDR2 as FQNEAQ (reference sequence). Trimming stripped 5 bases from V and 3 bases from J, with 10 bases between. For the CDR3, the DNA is TGTGCCAGCAGCCCGCAAGTTGACACTGAAGCTTTCTTT. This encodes CASSPQVDTEAFF.

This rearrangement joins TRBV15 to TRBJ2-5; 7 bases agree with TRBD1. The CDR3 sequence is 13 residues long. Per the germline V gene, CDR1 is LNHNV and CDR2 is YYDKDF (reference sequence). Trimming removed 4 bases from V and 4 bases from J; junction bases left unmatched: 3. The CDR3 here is CATSTPGGETQYF. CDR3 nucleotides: TGTGCCACCAGCACCCCAGGGGGAGAGACCCAGTACTTC.

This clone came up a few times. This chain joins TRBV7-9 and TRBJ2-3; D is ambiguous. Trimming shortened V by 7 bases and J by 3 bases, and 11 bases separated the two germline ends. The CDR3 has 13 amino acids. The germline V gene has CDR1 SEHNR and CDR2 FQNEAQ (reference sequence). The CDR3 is CASTHFATDTQYF. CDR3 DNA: TGTGCCAGCACCCATTTCGCGACAGATACGCAGTATTTT.

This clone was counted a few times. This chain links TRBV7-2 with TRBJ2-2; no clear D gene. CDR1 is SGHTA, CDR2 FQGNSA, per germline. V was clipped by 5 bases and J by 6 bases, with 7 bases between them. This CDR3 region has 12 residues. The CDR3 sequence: CASSRTAGELFF. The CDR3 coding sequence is TGTGCCAGCAGCCGCACGGCCGGGGAGCTGTTTTTT.

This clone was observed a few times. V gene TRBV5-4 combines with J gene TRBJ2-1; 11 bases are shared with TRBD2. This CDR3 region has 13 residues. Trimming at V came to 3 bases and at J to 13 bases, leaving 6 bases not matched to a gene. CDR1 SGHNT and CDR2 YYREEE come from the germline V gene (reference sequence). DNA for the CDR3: TGTGCCAGCAGCTCCATTAGCGGGGGGGCCCAGTTCTTC. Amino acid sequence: CASSSISGGAQFF.

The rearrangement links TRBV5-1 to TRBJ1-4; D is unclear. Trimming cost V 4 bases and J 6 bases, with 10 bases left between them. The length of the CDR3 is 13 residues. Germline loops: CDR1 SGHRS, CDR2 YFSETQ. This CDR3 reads CASSRATDEKLFF. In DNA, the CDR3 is TGCGCCAGCAGCAGGGCGACGGATGAAAAACTGTTTTTT. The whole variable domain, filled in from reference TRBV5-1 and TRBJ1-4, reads KAGVTQTPRYLIKTRGQQVTLSCSPISGHRSVSWYQQTPGQGLQFLFEYFSETQRNKGNFPGRFSGRQFSNSRSEMNVSTLELGDSALYLCASSRATDEKLFFGSGTQLSVL.

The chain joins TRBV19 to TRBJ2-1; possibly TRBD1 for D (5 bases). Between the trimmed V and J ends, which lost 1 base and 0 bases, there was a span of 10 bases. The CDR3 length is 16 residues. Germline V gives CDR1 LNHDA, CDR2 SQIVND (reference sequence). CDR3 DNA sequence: TGTGCCAGTAGTATAGGAGACAGCAGCTCCTACAATGAGCAGTTCTTC. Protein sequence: CASSIGDSSSYNEQFF. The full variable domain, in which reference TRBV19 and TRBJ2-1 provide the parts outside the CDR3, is DGGITQSPKYLFRKEGQNVTLSCEQNLNHDAMYWYRQDPGQGLRLIYYSQIVNDFQKGDIAEGYSVSREKKESFPLTVTSAQKNPTAFYLCASSIGDSSSYNEQFFGPGTRLTVL.

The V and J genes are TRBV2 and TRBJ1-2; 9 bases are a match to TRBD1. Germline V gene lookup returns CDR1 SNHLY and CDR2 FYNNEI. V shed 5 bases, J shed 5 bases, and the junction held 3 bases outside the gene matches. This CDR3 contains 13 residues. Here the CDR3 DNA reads TGTGCCAGCAGTCAGGACAGGGGATATGGCTACACCTTC. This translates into CASSQDRGYGYTF.

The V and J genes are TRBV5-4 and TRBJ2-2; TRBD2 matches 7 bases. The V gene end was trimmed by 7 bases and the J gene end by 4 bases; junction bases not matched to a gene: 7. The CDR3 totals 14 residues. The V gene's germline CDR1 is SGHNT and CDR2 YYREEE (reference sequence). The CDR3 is CASLSRGGTGELFF. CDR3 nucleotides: TGTGCCAGCCTCTCCCGCGGGGGCACCGGGGAGCTGTTTTTT.

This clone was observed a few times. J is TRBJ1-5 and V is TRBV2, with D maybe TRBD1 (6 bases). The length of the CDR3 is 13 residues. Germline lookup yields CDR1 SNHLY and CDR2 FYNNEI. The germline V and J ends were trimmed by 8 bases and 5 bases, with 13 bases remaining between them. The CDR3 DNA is TGTGCCAGCGTACAGGGCCCCGATCAGCCCCAGCATTTT. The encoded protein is CASVQGPDQPQHF.

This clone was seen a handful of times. CDR3 loop: CAWSPSLGKRNTEAFF. The CDR3 nucleotides are TGTGCCTGGAGTCCTAGCCTGGGGAAGAGGAACACTGAAGCTTTCTTT. This chain connects TRBV30 to TRBJ1-1, with D unclear. The germline V and J ends were trimmed by 2 bases and 1 base, with 17 bases remaining between them. Germline assignment: CDR1 GTSNPN and CDR2 SVGIG (reference sequence). The CDR3 is 16 residues long.

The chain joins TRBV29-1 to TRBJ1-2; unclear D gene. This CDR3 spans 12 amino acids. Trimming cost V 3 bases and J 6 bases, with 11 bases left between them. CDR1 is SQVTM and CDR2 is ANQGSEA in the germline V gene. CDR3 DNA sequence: TGCAGCGTTGATTCGGGGTATCATGGCTACACCTTC. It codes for CSVDSGYHGYTF.

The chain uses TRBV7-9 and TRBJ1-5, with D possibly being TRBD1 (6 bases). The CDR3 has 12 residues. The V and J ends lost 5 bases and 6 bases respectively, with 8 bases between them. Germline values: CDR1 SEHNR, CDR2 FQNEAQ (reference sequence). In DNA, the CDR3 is TGTGCCAGCAGCCCCAGGGGTCAGCCCCAGCATTTT. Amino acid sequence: CASSPRGQPQHF.

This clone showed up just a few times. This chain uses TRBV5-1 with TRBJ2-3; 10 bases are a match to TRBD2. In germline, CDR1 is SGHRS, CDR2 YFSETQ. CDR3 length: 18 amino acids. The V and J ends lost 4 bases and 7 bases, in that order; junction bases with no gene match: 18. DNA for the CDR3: TGCGCCAGCAGCCCCCTACCCCAGCGGGGGGGCGGCTCGCATACGCAGTATTTT. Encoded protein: CASSPLPQRGGGSHTQYF. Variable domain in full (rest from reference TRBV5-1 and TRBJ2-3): KAGVTQTPRYLIKTRGQQVTLSCSPISGHRSVSWYQQTPGQGLQFLFEYFSETQRNKGNFPGRFSGRQFSNSRSEMNVSTLELGDSALYLCASSPLPQRGGGSHTQYFGPGTRLTVL.

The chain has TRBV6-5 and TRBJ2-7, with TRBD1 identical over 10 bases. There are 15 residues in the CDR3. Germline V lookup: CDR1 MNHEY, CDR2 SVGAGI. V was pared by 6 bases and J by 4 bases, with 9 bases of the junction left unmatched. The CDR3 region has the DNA TGTGCCAGCAGCCCCCTTGGACAGGGGGAATACGAGCAGTACTTC. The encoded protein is CASSPLGQGEYEQYF.

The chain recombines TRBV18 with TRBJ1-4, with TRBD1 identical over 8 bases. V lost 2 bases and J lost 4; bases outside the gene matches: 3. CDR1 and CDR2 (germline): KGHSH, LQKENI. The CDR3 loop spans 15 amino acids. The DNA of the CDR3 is TGTGCCAGCTCACCAGACAGGGGCCATAATGAAAAACTGTTTTTT. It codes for CASSPDRGHNEKLFF.

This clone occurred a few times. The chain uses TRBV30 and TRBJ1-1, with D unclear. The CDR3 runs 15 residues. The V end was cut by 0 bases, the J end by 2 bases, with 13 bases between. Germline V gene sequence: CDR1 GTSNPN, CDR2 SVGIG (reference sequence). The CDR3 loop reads CAWSVVATRNTEAFF. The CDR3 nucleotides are TGTGCCTGGAGTGTCGTCGCCACCCGAAACACTGAAGCTTTCTTT.

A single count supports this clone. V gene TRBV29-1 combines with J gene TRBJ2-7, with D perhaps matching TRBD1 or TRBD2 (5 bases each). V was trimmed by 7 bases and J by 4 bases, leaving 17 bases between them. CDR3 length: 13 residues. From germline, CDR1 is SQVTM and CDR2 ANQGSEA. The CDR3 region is CSAGTGISYEQYF. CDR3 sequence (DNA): TGCAGCGCCGGGACGGGTATTTCGTACGAGCAGTACTTC.

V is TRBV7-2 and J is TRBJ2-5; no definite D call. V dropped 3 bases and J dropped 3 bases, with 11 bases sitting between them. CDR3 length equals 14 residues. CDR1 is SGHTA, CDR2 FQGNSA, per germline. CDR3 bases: TGTGCCAGCAGCTTGAGACTGATGGAAGAGACCCAGTACTTC. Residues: CASSLRLMEETQYF.